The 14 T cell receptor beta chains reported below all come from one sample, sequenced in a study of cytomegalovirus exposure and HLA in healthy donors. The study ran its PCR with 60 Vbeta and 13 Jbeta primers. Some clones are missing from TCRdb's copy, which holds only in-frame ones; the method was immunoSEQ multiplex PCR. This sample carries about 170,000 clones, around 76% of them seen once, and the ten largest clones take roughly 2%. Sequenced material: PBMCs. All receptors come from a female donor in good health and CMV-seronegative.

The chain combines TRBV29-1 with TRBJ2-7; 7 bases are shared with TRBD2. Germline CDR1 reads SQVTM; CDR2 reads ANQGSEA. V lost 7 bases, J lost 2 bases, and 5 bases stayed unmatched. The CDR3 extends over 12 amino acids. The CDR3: CSAEAGTYEQYF. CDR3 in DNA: TGCAGCGCCGAAGCGGGAACCTACGAGCAGTACTTC.

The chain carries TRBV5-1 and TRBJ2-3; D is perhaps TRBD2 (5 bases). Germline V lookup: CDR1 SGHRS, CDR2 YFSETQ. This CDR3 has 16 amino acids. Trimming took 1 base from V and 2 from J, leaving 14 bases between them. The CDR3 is CASSLLGGRATDTQYF. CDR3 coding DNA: TGCGCCAGCAGCTTGCTTGGCGGGCGGGCCACAGATACGCAGTATTTT.

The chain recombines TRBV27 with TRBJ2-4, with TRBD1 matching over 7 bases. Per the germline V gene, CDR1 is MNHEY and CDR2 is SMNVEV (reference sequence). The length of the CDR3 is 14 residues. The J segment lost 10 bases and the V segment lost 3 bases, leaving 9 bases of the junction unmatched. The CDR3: CASSFITGALIQYF. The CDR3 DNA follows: TGTGCCAGCAGTTTCATCACAGGGGCCCTAATTCAGTACTTC.

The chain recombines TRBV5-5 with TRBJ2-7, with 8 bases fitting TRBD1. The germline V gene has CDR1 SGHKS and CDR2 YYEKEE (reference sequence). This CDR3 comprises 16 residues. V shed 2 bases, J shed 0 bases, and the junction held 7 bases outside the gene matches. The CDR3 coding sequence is TGTGCCAGCAGCTTAATCCCCGGGACAGGCTCCTACGAGCAGTACTTC. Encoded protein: CASSLIPGTGSYEQYF.

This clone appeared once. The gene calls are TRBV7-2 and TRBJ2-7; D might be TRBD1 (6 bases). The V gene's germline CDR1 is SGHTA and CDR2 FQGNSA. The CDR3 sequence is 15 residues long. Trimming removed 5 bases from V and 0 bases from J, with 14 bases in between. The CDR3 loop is CASSATGTSSYEQYF. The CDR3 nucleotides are TGTGCCAGCAGCGCGACAGGAACCAGCTCCTACGAGCAGTACTTC.

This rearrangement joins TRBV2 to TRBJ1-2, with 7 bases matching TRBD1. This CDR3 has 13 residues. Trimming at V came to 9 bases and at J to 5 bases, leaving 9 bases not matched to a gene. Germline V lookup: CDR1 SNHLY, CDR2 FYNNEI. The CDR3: CASSTGRGYGYTF. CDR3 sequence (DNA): TGTGCCAGTTCGACAGGGAGAGGGTATGGCTACACCTTC.

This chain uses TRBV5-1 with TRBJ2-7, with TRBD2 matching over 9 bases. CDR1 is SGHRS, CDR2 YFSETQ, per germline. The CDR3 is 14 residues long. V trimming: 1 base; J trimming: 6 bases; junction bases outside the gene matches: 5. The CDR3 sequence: CASSLPSGKGEQYF. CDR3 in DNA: TGCGCCAGCAGCTTGCCTAGCGGGAAGGGCGAGCAGTACTTC.

The CDR3 DNA follows: TGTGCCTGGAACAGGGCTAACAGCAATCAGCCCCAGCATTTT. Translation: CAWNRANSNQPQHF. The gene calls are TRBV30 and TRBJ1-5; D is possibly TRBD1 (6 bases). Germline CDR1 reads GTSNPN; CDR2 reads SVGIG (reference sequence). V lost 4 bases to trimming and J lost 1 base, with 11 bases between them. The CDR3 extends over 14 amino acids.

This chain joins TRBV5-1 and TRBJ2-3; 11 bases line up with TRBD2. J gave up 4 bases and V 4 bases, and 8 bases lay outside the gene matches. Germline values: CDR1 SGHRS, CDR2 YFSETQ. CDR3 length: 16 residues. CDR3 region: CASSLIAGGPSDTQYF. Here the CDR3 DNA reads TGCGCCAGCAGCCTCATAGCGGGAGGGCCCTCAGATACGCAGTATTTT. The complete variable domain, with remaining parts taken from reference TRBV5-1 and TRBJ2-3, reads KAGVTQTPRYLIKTRGQQVTLSCSPISGHRSVSWYQQTPGQGLQFLFEYFSETQRNKGNFPGRFSGRQFSNSRSEMNVSTLELGDSALYLCASSLIAGGPSDTQYFGPGTRLTVL.

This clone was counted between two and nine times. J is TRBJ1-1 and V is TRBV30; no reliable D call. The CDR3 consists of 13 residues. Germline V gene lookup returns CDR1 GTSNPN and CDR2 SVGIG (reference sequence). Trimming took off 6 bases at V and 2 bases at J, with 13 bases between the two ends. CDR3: CACLRRLNTEAFF. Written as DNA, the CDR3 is TGTGCCTGTTTGAGGCGGTTAAACACTGAAGCTTTCTTT.

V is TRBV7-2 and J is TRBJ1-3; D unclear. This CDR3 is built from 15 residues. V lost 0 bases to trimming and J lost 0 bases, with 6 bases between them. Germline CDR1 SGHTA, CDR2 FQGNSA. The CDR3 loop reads CASSLAGSSGNTIYF. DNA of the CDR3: TGTGCCAGCAGCTTAGCGGGCAGCTCTGGAAACACCATATATTTT.

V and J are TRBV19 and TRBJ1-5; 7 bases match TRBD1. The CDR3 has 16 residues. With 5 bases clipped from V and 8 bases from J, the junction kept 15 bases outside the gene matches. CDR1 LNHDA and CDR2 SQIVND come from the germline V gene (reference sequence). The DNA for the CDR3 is TGTGCCAGTAGTCGACTTCTAACAGGGGCCCGGGAGCCCCAGCATTTT. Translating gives CASSRLLTGAREPQHF.

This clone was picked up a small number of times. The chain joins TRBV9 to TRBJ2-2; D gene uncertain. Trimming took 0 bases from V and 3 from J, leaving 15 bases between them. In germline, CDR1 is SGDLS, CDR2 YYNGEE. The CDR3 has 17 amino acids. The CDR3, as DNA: TGTGCCAGCAGCGTAGATCTCCGAGTAAAGTACACCGGGGAGCTGTTTTTT. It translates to CASSVDLRVKYTGELFF.

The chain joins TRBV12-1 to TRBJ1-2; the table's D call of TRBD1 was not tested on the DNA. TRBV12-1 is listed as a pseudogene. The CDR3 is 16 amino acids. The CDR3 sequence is CASSPEGTEGDYGYTF. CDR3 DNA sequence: TGTGCCAGCAGCCCTGAGGGGACAGAGGGTGACTATGGCTACACCTTC.